The clone carrying this TCR beta chain was seen many times. The sample belongs to a study of spatial heterogeneity in lung cancer. Study in general: Alpha-chain sequences were consistently detected less often than beta-chain sequences. The study observed each unique TCR and UMI combination more than ten times on average in raw reads.

Trimming took off 2 bases at V and 4 bases at J, with 8 bases between the two ends. This CDR3 has 13 residues. Germline assignment: CDR1 MNHEY and CDR2 SVGEGT. A distinct unique molecular identifier was carried by each TCR cDNA molecule. TCRdb fed the 5' RACE reads into MiXCR, producing one record per CDR3 protein. The data show around 30,000 distinct CDR3 sequences, with about 8.8% seen just once and about 34% held by the top ten. Time point given: sample taken at primary tumor resection. Frozen PBMC, nontumor lung or tumor provided whole RNA, which was sequenced unsorted. A total of approximately 69 untreated early-stage non-small cell lung cancer patients served as donors.

The chain employs TRBV6-2 or TRBV6-3 and TRBJ2-5; the D is unclear. This clonotype was sampled from a female donor with early-stage non-small cell lung cancer. This sample comprised PBMCs, obtained at surgery. The CDR3 region is CASSYGHGETQYF. The CDR3 DNA reads as TGTGCCAGCAGTTACGGGCACGGAGAGACCCAGTACTTC.